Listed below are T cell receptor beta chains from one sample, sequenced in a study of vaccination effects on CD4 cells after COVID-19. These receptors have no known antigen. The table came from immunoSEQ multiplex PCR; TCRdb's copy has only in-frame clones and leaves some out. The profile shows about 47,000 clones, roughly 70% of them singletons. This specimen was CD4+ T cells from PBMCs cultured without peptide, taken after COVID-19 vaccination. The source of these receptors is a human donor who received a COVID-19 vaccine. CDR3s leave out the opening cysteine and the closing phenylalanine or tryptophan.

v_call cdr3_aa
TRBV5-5 ASSLEGQLNEKLF
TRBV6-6 ASSYTPRTGSPLH
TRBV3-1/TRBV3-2 ASSPFGQGETQY
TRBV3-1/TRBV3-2 ASSQLGGGYT
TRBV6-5 ASISDRNIQY
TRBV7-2 ASSLIQGAEAF
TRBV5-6 ASSTTGTGTIYGYT
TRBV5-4 ASSFSDGPYEQY
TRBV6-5 ASSYSGAPYGYT
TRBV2 ASNDRGLPYGYT
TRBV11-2 ASSPRPVGEQY
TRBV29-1 SASSPSGGTNEQF
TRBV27 ASSKRLDYEQY
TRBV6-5 ASSLYRGETQY
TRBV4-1 ASSQDGQGWKGYT
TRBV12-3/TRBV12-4 ASKWGGDTEAF
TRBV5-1 ASSLTTGLAKNIQY
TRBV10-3 AISEGLAGTKSYEQY
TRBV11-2 ASSLGGTALLNNEQF
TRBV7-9 ASSLVPGASTDTQY
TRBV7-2 ASSWDSSYEQY
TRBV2 ASSQDRGSSYEQY
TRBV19 ASMGNEQF
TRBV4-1 ASSQADRGRTEAF
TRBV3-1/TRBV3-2 ASSLRLGADTEAF
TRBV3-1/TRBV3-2 ASSQAIGRSNEKLF
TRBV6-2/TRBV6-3 ASSWTSGSEQF
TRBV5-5 ASSLAQTHEQF
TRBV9 ASSVGSGRTDTQY
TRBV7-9 ASSLGYGGTGEKLF
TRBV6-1 ASSEWAGRVNTEAF
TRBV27 ASRLTGLAGLSYEQY
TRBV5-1 ASSLRSRETQY
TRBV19 ASNINGMNTEAF
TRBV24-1 ATRGDTPNSPLH
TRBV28 ASSSLWAEAF
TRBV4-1 ASSLLDSPYEQY
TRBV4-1 ASSQGEGREAF
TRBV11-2 ASSLGQATFTDTQY
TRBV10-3 AISESVEGGNEQF
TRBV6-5 ASRLNNSPLH
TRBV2 ASSPGTRETQY
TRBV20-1 SASVPGQGSEQY
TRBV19 ASSLGQGAGGYT
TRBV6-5 ASSPGGFGYT
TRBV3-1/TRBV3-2 ASSRGQGWTEAF
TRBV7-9 ASSLATGGGNTEAF
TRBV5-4 ASSFSTTDTQY
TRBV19 ASIPLMGSNMNTEAF
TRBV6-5 ASRRDRNYGYT